The text below deals with one T cell receptor beta chain. Germline CDR1 LGHNA, CDR2 YNFKEQ. Between the trimmed V and J ends, which lost 4 bases and 6 bases, there was a span of 17 bases. The CDR3 length is 15 residues. The whole isolated RNA underwent reverse transcription, so sequencing captured expressed TCRB transcripts. Data came from immunoSEQ multiplex PCR; TCRdb stores just in-frame clones and leaves some out. The sample holds about 250,000 clones; roughly an eighth are singletons and the top ten take approximately 0.024%. The data originate from a study of beta chain features in type 1 diabetes.

The J gene is TRBJ2-3, the V gene TRBV4-2; D may be TRBD2 (5 bases). Sequenced sample: naive CD4+ T cells from blood. The sequence came from a woman aged 40-49 years in good health. The CDR3 nucleotides are TGTGCCAGCAGCCGACAAGGGAGTAGCAGTGATACGCAGTATTTT. It codes for CASSRQGSSSDTQYF.